Each of the 22 T cell receptor beta chains below was sequenced from the same sample in a study of T cell responses to AZD1222 COVID-19 vaccine. The data were produced by immunoSEQ multiplex PCR, yet TCRdb's version contains in-frame clones alone and is incomplete. This sample has about 94,000 clones, with about 85% found just once. This specimen consisted of peripheral blood, obtained 28 days after the second AZD1222 dose. The receptors here all came from an adult who received the AZD1222 COVID-19 vaccine.

Note on this clone: The junction differs from germline at one of its ends, possibly a read error. The J gene is TRBJ2-3, the V gene TRBV7-7; 11 bases fit TRBD1. In germline, CDR1 is SSHAT, CDR2 FNYEAQ (reference sequence). This CDR3 contains 15 residues. CDR3 DNA sequence: TGTGCTAGCAGCCCGGGACAGGGGGGCACAGATACGCAGTATTTT. Its protein product is CASSPGQGGTDTQYF.

The CDR3 loop is CASSLPTEISNQPQHF. CDR3 nucleotide sequence: TGTGCCAGCAGTTTACCGACAGAAATTAGCAATCAGCCCCAGCATTTT. The J gene is TRBJ1-5, the V gene TRBV28, with D perhaps TRBD1 (5 bases). The CDR3 is 16 residues long. V was cut by 2 bases and J by 0 bases, with 11 bases left in between. Germline V gene sequence: CDR1 MDHEN, CDR2 SYDVKM.

The genes are TRBV7-2 and TRBJ2-7; 7 positions match TRBD1. Germline V gene data show CDR1 as SGHTA and CDR2 as FQGNSA. This CDR3 has 13 residues. V shed 3 bases, J shed 2 bases, and the junction held 1 base outside the gene matches. The CDR3 sequence is CASSLDRTYEQYF. Here the CDR3 DNA reads TGTGCCAGCAGCTTGGACAGGACCTACGAGCAGTACTTC.

This chain connects TRBV9 to TRBJ1-3; 8 bases are a match to TRBD1. Per the germline V gene, CDR1 is SGDLS and CDR2 is YYNGEE. After removal of 4 bases from V and 4 bases from J, the junction contained 7 bases not matched to a gene. CDR3 size: 15 residues. The CDR3 DNA reads TGTGCCAGCAGCACCCAAGACAGGGGAGGAAACACCATATATTTT. Protein sequence: CASSTQDRGGNTIYF.

CDR3: CASSPRQASGANVLTF. As DNA, the CDR3 is TGTGCCAGCAGCCCGCGACAGGCGTCTGGGGCCAACGTCCTGACTTTC. This rearrangement joins TRBV7-9 to TRBJ2-6; maybe TRBD1 (6 bases). CDR3 length: 16 amino acids. V dropped 5 bases and J dropped 1 base, with 12 bases sitting between them. CDR1 and CDR2 (germline): SEHNR, FQNEAQ (reference sequence).

The rearrangement links TRBV11-1 to TRBJ2-5; D may be TRBD1 (6 bases). The length of the CDR3 is 14 residues. Trimming cost V 4 bases and J 1 base, with 10 bases left between them. The germline CDR1 and CDR2 sequences are SGHAT and FQDESV (reference sequence). The CDR3 region is CASSSRDTQETQYF. The CDR3 nucleotides are TGTGCCAGCAGCTCCAGGGACACCCAAGAGACCCAGTACTTC.

This chain joins TRBV3-1 (or the pseudogene TRBV3-2) and TRBJ2-7; the match to TRBD1 covers 11 bases. The CDR3 has 17 residues. Unmatched junction bases numbered 12, after V lost 4 bases and J lost 4 bases. CDR1 is LGHDT, CDR2 YNNKEL, per germline (reference sequence). The DNA for the CDR3 is TGTGCCAGCAGCCCCCGGGGGACAGGGGGGAAAAGTTACGAGCAGTACTTC. It codes for CASSPRGTGGKSYEQYF.

The rearrangement uses TRBV3-1 (or the pseudogene TRBV3-2) and TRBJ2-2; D unresolved. The CDR3 covers 13 residues. Looked up from germline, CDR1 is LGHDT and CDR2 is YNNKEL (reference sequence). V was clipped by 1 base and J by 6 bases, with 6 bases between them. Written as DNA, the CDR3 is TGTGCCAGCAGCCAAGGCACCCCCGGGGAGCTGTTTTTT. Protein sequence: CASSQGTPGELFF.

This chain joins TRBV5-1 and TRBJ2-5; D may match TRBD1 or TRBD2 (6 bases each). Germline V gives CDR1 SGHRS, CDR2 YFSETQ. CDR3 length: 15 amino acids. Trimming pared 4 bases from V and 5 bases from J, leaving 18 bases between. In nucleotides, the CDR3 is TGCGCCAGCAGCCTTGATGGGGGGCGGAGGGAGACCCAGTACTTC. This translates into CASSLDGGRRETQYF.

This clone came up a few times. The genes are TRBV3-1 (or the pseudogene TRBV3-2) and TRBJ2-7; 8 bases agree with TRBD1. The germline V gene has CDR1 LGHDT and CDR2 YNNKEL (reference sequence). V shed 1 base, J shed 2 bases, and the junction held 4 bases outside the gene matches. The CDR3 runs 15 residues. The DNA of the CDR3 is TGTGCCAGCAGCCAAGGGATGGACAGGGCCTACGAGCAGTACTTC. Amino acid sequence: CASSQGMDRAYEQYF.

This clone was picked up a small number of times. The chain combines TRBV28 with TRBJ2-3; D gene unclear. Trimming removed 6 bases from V and 2 bases from J, with 9 bases in between. The CDR3 covers 13 residues. Germline lookup yields CDR1 MDHEN and CDR2 SYDVKM. CDR3 in DNA: TGTGCCAGCAGGAAGTTTCTCACAGATACGCAGTATTTT. Translating it yields CASRKFLTDTQYF.

This clone is a singleton in its sample. The chain carries TRBV2 and TRBJ2-7, with 9 bases identical to TRBD1. V trimming: 4 bases; J trimming: 3 bases; junction bases outside the gene matches: 10. CDR1 and CDR2 from the germline V gene are SNHLY and FYNNEI. CDR3 length equals 16 residues. CDR3 in DNA: TGTGCCAGCAGTGGACTAGGGACAGGGTTTGGCTACGAGCAGTACTTC. It is translated as CASSGLGTGFGYEQYF. Variable domain in full (rest from reference TRBV2 and TRBJ2-7): EPEVTQTPSHQVTQMGQEVILRCVPISNHLYFYWYRQILGQKVEFLVSFYNNEISEKSEIFDDQFSVERPDGSNFTLKIRSTKLEDSAMYFCASSGLGTGFGYEQYFGPGTRLTVT.

With regard to this clone: The sample carries other DNA sequences with the same CDR3. This chain joins TRBV10-2 and TRBJ2-1; no clear D gene. Trimming took 4 bases from V and 4 from J, leaving 5 bases between them. This CDR3 has 12 amino acids. Per germline, CDR1 WSHSY and CDR2 SAAADI. The DNA for the CDR3 is TGCGCCAGCAGTGGGCCTTACAATGAGCAGTTCTTC. It translates to CASSGPYNEQFF.

The CDR3: CASSLVRGGVWELFF. In DNA form, the CDR3 reads TGTGCCAGCAGTTTAGTGAGGGGCGGTGTATGGGAGCTGTTTTTT. The J gene is TRBJ2-2, the V gene TRBV6-5; TRBD1 or TRBD2 may be the D gene (5 bases each). CDR3 length: 15 residues. The germline V and J ends were trimmed by 4 bases and 9 bases, with 18 bases remaining between them. CDR1 is MNHEY and CDR2 is SVGAGI in the germline V gene.

A note on this clone: Within the sample, other DNA sequences also encode this same CDR3. In DNA form, the CDR3 reads TGTGCCAGTAGCATCAGGGGAGGAGACTATGGCTACACCTTC. It encodes CASSIRGGDYGYTF. This sequence joins TRBV19 and TRBJ1-2; possibly TRBD1 for D (6 bases). With 6 bases removed from V and 3 bases from J, the gap between germline ends came to 14 bases. Germline V CDR1 and CDR2: LNHDA, SQIVND (reference sequence). This CDR3 contains 14 residues.

This chain links TRBV7-6 with TRBJ1-5, with D maybe TRBD1 (5 bases). Germline-derived CDR1 and CDR2 are SGHVS and FNYEAQ. Trimming left V 2 bases short and J 4 bases short, with 12 bases between. The CDR3 spans 15 residues. CDR3 nucleotides: TGTGCCAGCAGCTTAACCGACAGTATAAATCAGCCCCAGCATTTT. It yields the protein CASSLTDSINQPQHF.

This clone occurred once. The chain employs TRBV27 and TRBJ1-2, with D tentatively TRBD1 (5 bases). This CDR3 spans 14 amino acids. Trimming took off 4 bases at V and 3 bases at J, with 12 bases between the two ends. Germline-derived CDR1 and CDR2 are MNHEY and SMNVEV (reference sequence). CDR3 sequence (DNA): TGTGCCAGCAGTTCCAGGGTAGGATACTATGGCTACACCTTC. Residues: CASSSRVGYYGYTF.

The chain couples TRBV3-1 (or the pseudogene TRBV3-2) to TRBJ2-1; 7 bases align to TRBD2. The CDR3 is 17 amino acids. Germline V gives CDR1 LGHDT, CDR2 YNNKEL (reference sequence). V lost 0 bases and J lost 4; bases outside the gene matches: 9. The CDR3, as DNA: TGTGCCAGCAGCCAAGATTTCCTGGGGGGAGGGTACAATGAGCAGTTCTTC. Protein: CASSQDFLGGGYNEQFF.

The J gene is TRBJ1-5, the V gene TRBV5-4, with unresolved D. CDR3 length: 15 residues. Germline CDR1 is SGHNT and CDR2 is YYREEE (reference sequence). Trimming took off 4 bases at V and 5 bases at J, with 16 bases between the two ends. The CDR3 here is CASSEPVPVDQPQHF. The CDR3 bases are TGTGCCAGCAGCGAGCCTGTCCCGGTGGATCAGCCCCAGCATTTT. Looking up the rest from reference TRBV5-4 and TRBJ1-5 gives the full variable domain: ETGVTQSPTHLIKTRGQQVTLRCSSQSGHNTVSWYQQALGQGPQFIFQYYREEENGRGNFPPRFSGLQFPNYSSELNVNALELDDSALYLCASSEPVPVDQPQHFGDGTRLSIL.

The gene calls are TRBV18 and TRBJ2-7; maybe TRBD1 (7 bases). In germline, CDR1 is KGHSH, CDR2 LQKENI. The CDR3 spans 14 residues. V lost 3 bases to trimming and J lost 2 bases, with 11 bases between them. The CDR3 sequence: CASSPGGTAYEQYF. The DNA of the CDR3 is TGTGCCAGCTCACCGGGCGGGACAGCCTACGAGCAGTACTTC.

V is TRBV9 and J is TRBJ1-1; 8 nucleotides match TRBD1. Germline loops: CDR1 SGDLS, CDR2 YYNGEE. The CDR3 has 15 amino acids. Trimming removed 2 bases from V and 4 bases from J; junction bases left unmatched: 7. The CDR3 nucleotides are TGTGCCAGCAGCGTGTCCGGGACAGGAGCCACTGAAGCTTTCTTT. It encodes CASSVSGTGATEAFF.

This sequence joins TRBV18 and TRBJ2-2; unclear D gene. Trimming cost V 3 bases and J 5 bases, with 16 bases left between them. Germline assignment: CDR1 KGHSH and CDR2 LQKENI. CDR3 length equals 16 residues. The CDR3 DNA sequence: TGTGCCAGCTCACCCCCGTGGGCCCAACGTACCGGGGAGCTGTTTTTT. Translating it yields CASSPPWAQRTGELFF.